The 16 T cell receptor beta chains below come from one sample, sequenced in a study of blood T cell repertoires in COVID-19. The method was immunoSEQ multiplex PCR; TCRdb's version includes in-frame clones alone and lacks a portion of them. The data hold 350,000 or so clones, with about nine tenths observed a single time. Sequences were obtained from peripheral blood. These TCRs come from a woman aged 55-69 years with COVID-19, enrolled during active disease.

The rearrangement links TRBV18 to TRBJ2-1; the D gene is possibly TRBD2 (6 bases). The CDR3 spans 14 residues. The germline gives CDR1 KGHSH, CDR2 LQKENI. V lost 2 bases, J lost 3 bases, and 8 bases lay in between. This CDR3 reads CASSPAGIYNEQFF. In DNA, the CDR3 is TGTGCCAGCTCACCAGCGGGAATCTACAATGAGCAGTTCTTC.

The V call is TRBV2, the J call TRBJ2-5; TRBD1 agrees at 8 bases. The germline gives CDR1 SNHLY, CDR2 FYNNEI. After removal of 6 bases from V and 5 bases from J, the junction contained 8 bases not matched to a gene. CDR3 length: 14 residues. The CDR3 sequence: CASSGDRIGETQYF. Written as DNA, the CDR3 is TGTGCCAGCAGCGGGGACAGGATTGGCGAGACCCAGTACTTC.

The chain combines TRBV7-3 with TRBJ1-5; D is ambiguous. Per the germline V gene, CDR1 is SGHTA and CDR2 is FQGTGA. The length of the CDR3 is 17 residues. V lost 1 base and J lost 0, with 13 bases in between. CDR3 coding DNA: TGTGCCAGCAGCTTAAATCTGTCGCGGGATAGCAATCAGCCCCAGCATTTT. Protein product: CASSLNLSRDSNQPQHF.

The V and J genes are TRBV11-2 and TRBJ2-7, with D hard to call. V gave up 0 bases and J gave up 6 bases, with 12 bases separating them. The CDR3 sequence is 14 residues long. Germline loops: CDR1 SGHAT, CDR2 FQNNGV. CDR3 DNA: TGTGCCAGCAGCTTAGATTCCATCCGAGGCGAGCAGTACTTC. It translates to CASSLDSIRGEQYF.

The rearrangement links TRBV9 to TRBJ1-1, with a possible D match to TRBD1 (6 bases). The CDR3 runs 14 residues. The germline gives CDR1 SGDLS, CDR2 YYNGEE. Trimming shortened V by 4 bases and J by 4 bases, and 14 bases separated the two germline ends. CDR3 coding DNA: TGTGCCAGCAGCCCCCGACCAGGGGCCACTGAAGCTTTCTTT. Translation: CASSPRPGATEAFF.

Notes on this clone: Other DNA variants within this sample encode the same CDR3. The rearrangement joins TRBV18 to TRBJ2-1; 7 bases fit TRBD2. Germline V lookup: CDR1 KGHSH, CDR2 LQKENI. V was pared by 3 bases and J by 3 bases, with 5 bases of the junction left unmatched. This CDR3 is 15 amino acids long. The DNA for the CDR3 is TGTGCCAGCTCACCGGGAGGGGCTAACTACAATGAGCAGTTCTTC. It codes for CASSPGGANYNEQFF.

This clone was counted between two and nine times. The chain combines TRBV14 with TRBJ1-1; tentatively, D is TRBD1 (6 bases). In germline, CDR1 is SGHDN, CDR2 FVKESK. The length of the CDR3 is 14 residues. V lost 5 bases to trimming and J lost 3 bases, with 13 bases between them. Here the CDR3 DNA reads TGTGCCAGCAGCTCACAGGGATTGCACACTGAAGCTTTCTTT. It yields the protein CASSSQGLHTEAFF.

This clone occurred once. CDR3 DNA sequence: TGCGGGCTCGGGGGAACTGAAGCTTTCTTT. It is translated as CGLGGTEAFF. The chain is built from TRBV20-1 and TRBJ1-1, with D tentatively TRBD1 (5 bases). Germline V gene lookup returns CDR1 DFQATT and CDR2 SNEGSKA (reference sequence). The CDR3 extends over 10 amino acids.

The chain uses TRBV19 and TRBJ2-5; 7 nucleotides agree with TRBD1. V lost 4 bases and J lost 0; bases outside the gene matches: 11. CDR3 length equals 17 residues. Germline-derived CDR1 and CDR2 are LNHDA and SQIVND (reference sequence). The CDR3 loop reads CASSTRRTGSYQETQYF. The DNA for the CDR3 is TGTGCCAGTAGTACCCGCCGGACAGGATCGTACCAAGAGACCCAGTACTTC.

The chain has TRBV19 and TRBJ2-1; D perhaps matches TRBD1 (5 bases). Germline lookup yields CDR1 LNHDA and CDR2 SQIVND (reference sequence). The length of the CDR3 is 13 residues. Between the trimmed V and J ends, which lost 6 bases and 6 bases, there was a span of 12 bases. In nucleotides, the CDR3 is TGTGCCAGTAGCCCGACAGACAGCAATGAGCAGTTCTTC. This codes for CASSPTDSNEQFF.

The rearrangement joins TRBV28 to TRBJ2-5; 9 bases map to TRBD1. Looked up from germline, CDR1 is MDHEN and CDR2 is SYDVKM. CDR3 length: 14 amino acids. V lost 5 bases to trimming and J lost 5 bases; unmatched junction nucleotides: 6. The CDR3 loop reads CASSKQGARETQYF. CDR3 sequence (DNA): TGTGCCAGCAGTAAACAGGGGGCGCGGGAGACCCAGTACTTC.

The V call is TRBV10-3, the J call TRBJ2-7; no firm D call. V lost 4 bases and J lost 6, with 16 bases in between. The germline V gene has CDR1 ENHRY and CDR2 SYGVKD. This CDR3 is built from 14 residues. The CDR3 nucleotides are TGTGCCATCAGTGGATATGACGGAGTCGCCGAGCAGTACTTC. Protein product: CAISGYDGVAEQYF.

This clone was found a few times. The chain has TRBV12-3 or TRBV12-4 and TRBJ1-2; TRBD1 is a possible D gene (6 bases). V lost 4 bases, J lost 8 bases, and 14 bases lay in between. CDR3 length equals 13 residues. CDR3 sequence (DNA): TGTGCCAGCAGTTCCCAACAGGGTAGGGGCTACACCTTC. Amino acid sequence: CASSSQQGRGYTF.

The chain combines TRBV18 with TRBJ2-2, with 7 bases that match TRBD2. V shed 1 base and J 0 bases; nucleotides not matched to a gene: 8. Germline V CDR1 and CDR2: KGHSH, LQKENI. This CDR3 has 18 amino acids. The CDR3 sequence is CASSPRGRGSTNTGELFF. CDR3 nucleotides: TGTGCCAGCTCACCACGGGGGAGGGGCTCCACGAACACCGGGGAGCTGTTTTTT.

This chain joins TRBV9 and TRBJ1-2; 8 bases map to TRBD1. V lost 3 bases and J lost 8; bases outside the gene matches: 6. The length of the CDR3 is 13 residues. CDR1 is SGDLS, CDR2 YYNGEE, per germline. CDR3 amino acids: CASSGQGFLGYTF. Here the CDR3 DNA reads TGTGCCAGCAGCGGACAGGGGTTCCTCGGCTACACCTTC.

The chain uses TRBV29-1 and TRBJ1-2, with D unclear. The V gene lost 6 bases and the J gene lost 5 bases, with 13 bases spanning the gap. CDR1 is SQVTM, CDR2 ANQGSEA, per germline. The CDR3 is made up of 12 amino acids. The CDR3 spells CSVHSEAYGYTF. DNA of the CDR3: TGCAGCGTCCACTCTGAGGCGTATGGCTACACCTTC.